Listed below are T cell receptor beta chains from one sample, sequenced in a study of blood T cells in healthy people across ages. Each CDR3 protein is one row after TCRdb ran MiXCR on the 5' RACE reads. This table has hundreds of thousands of distinct CDR3 sequences, around three fifths appearing once. The material sequenced was blood. These receptors all come from a man aged 35 to 55 in good health. CDR3s include the opening cysteine and the closing phenylalanine or tryptophan. D genes are given only for firm matches. Clone size is given for some rows only: seen once, a few or many times, or a class if the clone is expanded.

CDR3 | DNA | size | V | D | J
CASSPGTGVNSPLHF | TGTGCCAGCAGCCCCGGGACAGGGGTTAATTCACCCCTCCACTTT | many | TRBV12-3/TRBV12-4 | TRBD1 | TRBJ1-6
CASSMGGGLSYEQFF | TGTGCCAGCAGCATGGGGGGGGGACTTTCCTACGAGCAGTTCTTC | once | TRBV9 | TRBD2 | TRBJ2-1
CAISEGFGSYGYTF | TGTGCCATCAGTGAAGGTTTTGGGTCCTATGGCTACACCTTC | - | TRBV10-3 | - | TRBJ1-2
CASSPGARQPQHF | TGTGCCAGCAGCCCAGGGGCGCGACAGCCCCAGCATTTT | - | TRBV6-5 | - | TRBJ1-5
CASSVAGGPYEQFF | TGTGCCAGCAGCGTAGCGGGGGGGCCGTATGAGCAGTTCTTC | many | TRBV9 | TRBD2 | TRBJ2-1
CASSPWTGTSLYTF | TGTGCCAGCAGTCCCTGGACAGGGACTTCGTTGTACACCTTC | - | TRBV27 | TRBD1 | TRBJ1-2
CASSGPRGGLQETQYF | TGTGCCAGCAGCGGACCGAGGGGAGGTCTCCAAGAGACCCAGTACTTC | - | TRBV7-9 | - | TRBJ2-5
CASSVAGDTEAFF | TGTGCCAGCAGCGTAGCTGGGGACACTGAAGCTTTCTTT | few | TRBV9 | - | TRBJ1-1
CASSPTSGGFGAKNIQYF | TGTGCCAGCAGCCCGACTAGCGGGGGGTTTGGGGCCAAAAACATTCAGTACTTC | - | TRBV7-6 | TRBD2 | TRBJ2-4
CASSYLQGEQYF | TGTGCCAGCAGTTACCTACAGGGCGAGCAGTACTTC | - | TRBV6-2/TRBV6-3 | - | TRBJ2-7
CASSPLQVFRLNEQYF | TGTGCCAGCAGCCCACTGCAGGTCTTCCGCCTCAATGAGCAGTACTTC | - | TRBV9 | - | TRBJ2-5
CSVEDAGTEAFF | TGCAGCGTTGAAGATGCGGGCACTGAAGCTTTCTTT | - | TRBV29-1 | - | TRBJ1-1
CSASWRLNSPLHF | TGCAGTGCTAGTTGGCGGCTGAATTCACCCCTCCACTTT | - | TRBV20-1 | - | TRBJ1-6
CASSSDRDHYGYTF | TGTGCCAGCAGCTCGGACAGGGATCACTATGGCTACACCTTC | once | TRBV7-9 | TRBD1 | TRBJ1-2
CASILLGGARGEQYF | TGTGCCAGCATCCTGTTAGGGGGCGCGCGTGGGGAGCAGTACTTC | few | TRBV6-1 | TRBD1 | TRBJ2-7
CASSYSPPGLNQPQHF | TGTGCCAGCAGTTACTCCCCCCCGGGGTTAAATCAGCCCCAGCATTTT | - | TRBV6-5 | - | TRBJ1-5
CASSRGLAGAARTDTQYF | TGTGCCAGCAGCCGAGGACTAGCGGGGGCTGCCCGCACAGATACGCAGTATTTT | few | TRBV11-1 | TRBD2 | TRBJ2-3
CASSFEQGWGETQYF | TGTGCCAGCAGCTTCGAACAGGGTTGGGGAGAGACCCAGTACTTC | - | TRBV5-5 | - | TRBJ2-5
CASSFTSGNTIYF | TGTGCCAGCAGCTTCACCTCTGGAAACACCATATATTTT | - | TRBV7-9 | - | TRBJ1-3
CASSLEGGAEGRNEQFF | TGTGCCAGCAGCTTAGAAGGCGGGGCCGAGGGACGCAATGAGCAGTTCTTC | few | TRBV7-2 | - | TRBJ2-1
CASKTGTGVGNTEAFF | TGTGCCAGCAAAACCGGGACGGGTGTTGGAAACACTGAAGCTTTCTTT | - | TRBV28 | - | TRBJ1-1
CASSGEGPETQYF | TGTGCCAGCAGTGGGGAGGGGCCAGAGACCCAGTACTTC | - | TRBV25-1 | TRBD2 | TRBJ2-5
CASSLGGGVYEQYF | TGTGCCAGCAGTTTAGGGGGAGGCGTCTACGAGCAGTACTTC | many | TRBV28 | - | TRBJ2-7
CASSQDPGRVFSGYTF | TGTGCCAGCAGCCAAGATCCAGGGCGAGTATTTAGTGGCTACACCTTC | - | TRBV4-2 | - | TRBJ1-2
CASSLAGGGTTDTQYF | TGTGCCAGCAGTTTAGCGGGTGGGGGGACCACCGATACGCAGTATTTT | - | TRBV28 | - | TRBJ2-3
CASRIRYRGREETQYF | TGTGCCAGCAGGATAAGGTACAGGGGGCGGGAAGAGACCCAGTACTTC | - | TRBV5-6 | TRBD1 | TRBJ2-5
CASSNAPGRAGEQYF | TGTGCCAGCAGTAATGCCCCAGGAAGGGCTGGCGAGCAGTACTTC | - | TRBV12-3/TRBV12-4 | - | TRBJ2-7
CSAVDRLTSRYGYTF | TGCAGTGCTGTAGACAGGTTGACTAGTCGCTATGGCTACACCTTC | few | TRBV20-1 | - | TRBJ1-2
CASSFRVGTQYF | TGCGCCAGCAGCTTTCGGGTCGGTACGCAGTATTTT | - | TRBV5-1 | - | TRBJ2-3
CSADTAGSYNEQFF | TGCAGTGCGGACACAGCGGGGTCCTACAATGAGCAGTTCTTC | - | TRBV20-1 | TRBD2 | TRBJ2-1
CSVVQGAYEQYF | TGCAGCGTTGTACAGGGTGCCTACGAGCAGTACTTC | - | TRBV29-1 | - | TRBJ2-7
CASSLDIEDTQYF | TGCGCCAGCAGCTTGGATATCGAAGATACGCAGTATTTT | few | TRBV5-1 | - | TRBJ2-3
CASSGTGITYNEQFF | TGTGCCAGCAGTGGGACAGGGATAACCTACAATGAGCAGTTCTTC | - | TRBV12-3/TRBV12-4 | TRBD1 | TRBJ2-1